This T cell receptor beta chain was sequenced in a study of technical replicates of blood from a handful of donors. Clones were read by immunoSEQ multiplex PCR, and TCRdb kept only the in-frame ones, dropping some. This table has about 75,000 clones, around 97% appearing once. Per the germline V gene, CDR1 is SGHRS and CDR2 is YFSETQ. The ends were cut back, 4 bases at V and 4 bases at J, with 18 bases in the middle. The CDR3 is 16 amino acids. This rearrangement joins TRBV5-1 to TRBJ2-1; possibly TRBD1 for D (6 bases). The specimen sequenced was T cells isolated from PBMCs. The source of this sequence is a human donor in good health. CDR3 region: CASSAGSQGFYNEQFF. The CDR3 bases are TGCGCCAGCAGCGCAGGTTCCCAGGGGTTTTACAATGAGCAGTTCTTC.